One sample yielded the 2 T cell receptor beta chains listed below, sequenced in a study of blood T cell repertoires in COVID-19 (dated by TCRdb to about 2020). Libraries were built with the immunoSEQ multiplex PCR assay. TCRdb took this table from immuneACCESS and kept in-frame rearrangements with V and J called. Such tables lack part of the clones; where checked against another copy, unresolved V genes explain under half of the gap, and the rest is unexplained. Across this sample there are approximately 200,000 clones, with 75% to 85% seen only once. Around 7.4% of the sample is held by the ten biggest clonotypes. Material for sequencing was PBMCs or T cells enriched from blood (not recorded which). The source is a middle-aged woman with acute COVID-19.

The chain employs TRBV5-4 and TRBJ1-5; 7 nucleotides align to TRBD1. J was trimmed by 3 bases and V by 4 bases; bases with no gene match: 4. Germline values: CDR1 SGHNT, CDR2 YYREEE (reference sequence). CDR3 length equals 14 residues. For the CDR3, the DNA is TGTGCCAGCAGCAAACAGGGGCACAATCAGCCCCAGCATTTT. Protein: CASSKQGHNQPQHF.

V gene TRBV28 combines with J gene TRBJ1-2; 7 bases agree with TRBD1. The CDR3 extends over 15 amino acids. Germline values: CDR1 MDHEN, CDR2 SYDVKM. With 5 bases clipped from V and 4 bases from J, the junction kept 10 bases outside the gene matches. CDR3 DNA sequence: TGTGCCAGCAGTCCCGGTGGGGCAGGGGGCTATGGCTACACCTTC. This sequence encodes CASSPGGAGGYGYTF.